The 17 T cell receptor beta chains below come from one sample, sequenced in a study of blood T cell repertoires in COVID-19 (dated by TCRdb to the early 2020s). Receptor amplification or capture employed the immunoSEQ multiplex PCR assay. TCRdb took over this immuneACCESS table, retaining in-frame rearrangements with V and J assigned. Such tables are incomplete; in checked studies, under half of the missing clones stem from an unresolved V gene, and the remainder is unexplained. This sample lists 150,000 to 200,000 clones; about 91% were detected once. 0.7% to 0.9% of the sample lies in the top ten. The sequenced sample consisted of PBMCs or T cells enriched from blood (not recorded which). These receptors came from a woman under 30 who had recovered from COVID-19.

The chain combines TRBV18 with TRBJ2-7; 12 bases fit TRBD1. CDR1 and CDR2 from the germline V gene are KGHSH and LQKENI. The V and J ends lost 3 bases and 0 bases, in that order; junction bases with no gene match: 3. CDR3 length: 16 residues. CDR3 in amino acids: CASSPMGQGASYEQYF. The CDR3 DNA sequence: TGTGCCAGCTCACCGATGGGACAGGGGGCCTCCTACGAGCAGTACTTC. Combining the CDR3 with reference TRBV18 and TRBJ2-7 gives the whole variable domain NAGVMQNPRHLVRRRGQEARLRCSPMKGHSHVYWYRQLPEEGLKFMVYLQKENIIDESGMPKERFSAEFPKEGPSILRIQQVVRGDSAAYFCASSPMGQGASYEQYFGPGTRLTVT.

The chain is built from TRBV27 and TRBJ2-7, with 8 positions matching TRBD1. The V gene end was trimmed by 5 bases and the J gene end by 3 bases; junction bases not matched to a gene: 12. CDR3 length: 16 amino acids. The germline CDR1 and CDR2 sequences are MNHEY and SMNVEV (reference sequence). CDR3 residues: CASSLIGQGDYYEQYF. The DNA for the CDR3 is TGTGCCAGCAGTCTGATCGGACAGGGAGATTACTACGAGCAGTACTTC.

The chain carries TRBV18 and TRBJ1-1, with D maybe TRBD1 (5 bases). The germline CDR1 and CDR2 sequences are KGHSH and LQKENI. CDR3 length equals 14 residues. Deletions cut 7 bases from V and 0 bases from J, with 12 bases between. The CDR3 DNA reads TGTGCCAGCTATCAACAGGTTATGAACACTGAAGCTTTCTTT. Translated, it gives CASYQQVMNTEAFF.

The rearrangement joins TRBV5-1 to TRBJ2-7; TRBD2 aligns across 12 bases. Unmatched junction bases numbered 7, after V lost 4 bases and J lost 5 bases. Germline V gene lookup returns CDR1 SGHRS and CDR2 YFSETQ. The CDR3 consists of 15 residues. The DNA of the CDR3 is TGCGCCAGCAGCCCGCCACTAGCGGGAGGACACGAGCAGTACTTC. Amino acids: CASSPPLAGGHEQYF.

The J gene is TRBJ1-5, the V gene TRBV6-6; a weak D match, TRBD1 (6 bases). V was pared by 7 bases and J by 0 bases, with 16 bases between. CDR3 length equals 16 residues. Germline V CDR1 and CDR2: MNHNY, SVGAGI (reference sequence). The DNA of the CDR3 is TGTGCCAGCAACAAACAGGGTCCTTATAGCAATCAGCCCCAGCATTTT. Residues: CASNKQGPYSNQPQHF.

The genes are TRBV5-4 and TRBJ2-7, with TRBD2 as a possible D gene (6 bases). This CDR3 has 14 amino acids. Germline CDR1 is SGHNT and CDR2 is YYREEE (reference sequence). V was clipped by 4 bases and J by 3 bases, with 14 bases between them. CDR3 region: CASSLMGLNYEQYF. The DNA of the CDR3 is TGTGCCAGCAGCCTGATGGGACTGAACTACGAGCAGTACTTC.

The CDR3 bases are TGTGCCAGCAGCCCTAGCCTGAGCACAGATACGCAGTATTTT. This sequence encodes CASSPSLSTDTQYF. V usage is TRBV11-2 and J usage is TRBJ2-3, with D possibly matching TRBD2 (5 bases). In germline, CDR1 is SGHAT, CDR2 FQNNGV. This CDR3 comprises 14 residues. Trimming pared 5 bases from V and 0 bases from J, leaving 9 bases between.

V and J are TRBV28 and TRBJ2-7; possible D gene TRBD2, 5 bases. In germline, CDR1 is MDHEN, CDR2 SYDVKM. V lost 5 bases, J lost 3 bases, and 14 bases lay in between. This CDR3 has 14 amino acids. Here the CDR3 DNA reads TGTGCCAGCAGTCCGGAAGCGGAAATCTACGAGCAGTACTTC. It specifies CASSPEAEIYEQYF.

The chain is built from TRBV6-2 or TRBV6-3 and TRBJ1-2; no definite D call. The V gene's germline CDR1 is MNHEY and CDR2 SVGEGT. The CDR3 sequence is 13 residues long. V lost 4 bases and J 10 bases, leaving 16 bases between the germline ends. The CDR3 is CASSSRNEANYTF. For the CDR3, the DNA is TGTGCCAGCAGTTCTAGGAACGAAGCGAACTACACCTTC.

V is TRBV18 and J is TRBJ1-6, with no clear D. The CDR3 extends over 16 amino acids. Germline CDR1 reads KGHSH; CDR2 reads LQKENI. V was clipped by 2 bases and J by 4 bases, with 12 bases between them. Here the CDR3 reads CASSPVLREYNSPLHF. The CDR3 coding sequence is TGTGCCAGCTCACCAGTCTTGAGGGAATATAATTCACCCCTCCACTTT.

The J gene is TRBJ1-1, the V gene TRBV14; the match to TRBD1 covers 10 bases. The CDR3 is 17 residues long. V was pared by 4 bases and J by 2 bases, with 10 bases of the junction left unmatched. Per the germline V gene, CDR1 is SGHDN and CDR2 is FVKESK. The CDR3: CASSLNRRDRGNTEAFF. The CDR3 nucleotides read TGTGCCAGCAGCCTCAACCGGCGGGACAGGGGAAACACTGAAGCTTTCTTT.

The V and J genes are TRBV9 and TRBJ1-3, with a tentative D call TRBD1 (6 bases). Germline values: CDR1 SGDLS, CDR2 YYNGEE. V was pared by 3 bases and J by 1 base, with 14 bases between. The CDR3 extends over 16 amino acids. CDR3 sequence (DNA): TGTGCCAGCAGCGAACGAGACAGGTTTTCTGGAAACACCATATATTTT. Translation: CASSERDRFSGNTIYF. Drawing the rest from reference TRBV9 and TRBJ1-3, the complete variable domain is DSGVTQTPKHLITATGQRVTLRCSPRSGDLSVYWYQQSLDQGLQFLIQYYNGEERAKGNILERFSAQQFPDLHSELNLSSLELGDSALYFCASSERDRFSGNTIYFGEGSWLTVV.

Only one count was recorded for this clone. The rearrangement links TRBV19 to TRBJ1-2; TRBD1 might be the D (5 bases). Per germline, CDR1 LNHDA and CDR2 SQIVND (reference sequence). The CDR3 extends over 16 amino acids. V was trimmed by 3 bases and J by 7 bases, leaving 21 bases between them. CDR3 bases: TGTGCCAGTAGTATTAGGGTCGACAGATCCAACATTGGCTACACCTTC. Protein product: CASSIRVDRSNIGYTF.

The chain recombines TRBV27 with TRBJ2-7; D is possibly TRBD1 (5 bases). Looked up from germline, CDR1 is MNHEY and CDR2 is SMNVEV (reference sequence). The length of the CDR3 is 14 residues. Trimming shortened V by 2 bases and J by 3 bases, and 11 bases separated the two germline ends. The CDR3 reads CASSLGAGYYEQYF. CDR3 DNA: TGTGCCAGCAGTTTAGGGGCAGGGTACTACGAGCAGTACTTC.

Remarks on this clone: The junction differs from germline at one of its ends, possibly a read error. The genes are TRBV27 and TRBJ2-7; unclear D gene. The CDR3 is 13 amino acids. Germline values: CDR1 MNHEY, CDR2 SMNVEV (reference sequence). The CDR3 is CASSVSLSYEQYF. For the CDR3, the DNA is TGTGCCAGCAGTGTATCCCTCTCTTACGAGCAGTACTTC.

A word on this clone: The junction departs from germline at one end; a sequencing error may be responsible. The genes are TRBV10-1 and TRBJ2-1; 11 positions agree with TRBD2. The germline CDR1 and CDR2 sequences are WNHNN and SYGVQD (reference sequence). This CDR3 has 18 residues. In DNA form, the CDR3 reads TGCGTCAGCAGTGAGTCGTCGTCTAGCGGGGGGACCTACAATGAGCAGTTCTTC. Amino acid sequence: CVSSESSSSGGTYNEQFF.

This rearrangement joins TRBV6-1 to TRBJ1-6; D possibly corresponds to TRBD1 (5 bases). Germline-derived CDR1 and CDR2 are MNHNS and SASEGT. V lost 2 bases and J 1 base, leaving 9 bases between the germline ends. The length of the CDR3 is 16 residues. CDR3 coding DNA: TGTGCCAGCAGTGAAAGAAGGGGTTCCTATAATTCACCCCTCCACTTT. Amino acid sequence: CASSERRGSYNSPLHF.